One TCR beta chain is described in this entry. This clone's antigen is unknown. In total, fewer than 750 healthy bone marrow donors made up the cohort. All cohort members were sampled while nominally healthy, although unrecorded immune exposures were likely present. The donor was CMV seronegative and belonged to the group of over 300 seronegative cohort members. A peripheral blood sample was provided by each donor, and peripheral blood mononuclear cells were used for TCR beta sequencing. Genomic DNA extraction from the blood cell samples was performed with the Qiagen DNeasy Blood Extraction Kit. The protocol used for the library was the immunoSEQ multiplex PCR assay. The multiplex PCR relied on a mix of 60 forward primers for TCR Vbeta segments and 13 reverse primers for TCR Jbeta segments. Amplification of the CDR3 region of rearranged TCR beta genes was performed with a multiplex PCR assay on genomic DNA. On the Illumina HiSeq System, the amplified TCR beta libraries were sequenced as 87-base-pair reads. In the original analysis: A later analysis tallied tens of millions of unique TCR beta chains across the 700 or so repertoires, and around 12 million of those chains were shared by two or more donors. Raw reads were error-corrected and collapsed into unique sequences with a nearest-neighbor algorithm that merged closely related sequences to remove PCR and sequencing errors. To assign V, D and J gene segments, CDR3 sequences were aligned to IMGT reference sequences. Each retained sequence needed at least a six-nucleotide match to both a V gene segment and a J gene segment. Rearrangements were called productive when the CDR3 lacked stop codons and stayed in frame with V and J; all others were non-productive. Following IMGT convention, CDR3 was defined as the stretch from the second conserved V-encoded cysteine up to the conserved J-encoded phenylalanine. Sequences without an unambiguous match to a single V gene segment were excluded from the earlier analysis of about 600 of the donors. In an earlier analysis of 450 to 700 of the donors, V segments were called functional above 56.7% productive rearrangements and were called segregating when the between-donor standard deviation exceeded 5%. A statistical classification framework was built for diagnosing cytomegalovirus status from the catalog of TCR beta chain sequences. In a later analysis, TCR nucleotide sequences were compared against IMGT/GENE-DB human TR gene sequences so that V and J genes could be assigned. Using the TCRdist pipeline, a later analysis assigned CDR3 sequences along with most-parsimonious VDJ recombination scenarios. In a later analysis, each TCR beta chain was defined by its CDR3 amino acid sequence together with its V-gene family, and reads lacking a unique V-gene family were excluded. A later analysis removed several hundred highly shared, low-generation-probability nucleotide sequences to deal with suspected cross-contamination and a sequencing artifact. A later analysis calculated a clonal expansion index for each public chain from normalized within-repertoire ranks of inferred template counts. Generation probabilities in a later analysis came from a VDJ recombination model fitted to out-of-frame rearrangements, and those results were checked against IGoR. In a later analysis, TCR-TCR, TCR-HLA and TCR-CMV co-occurrence was scored with hypergeometric tests, and a repertoire-size bias correction was applied to TCR pairs. To estimate false discovery rates, a later analysis permuted the HLA or CMV assignments 20 times. A later analysis grouped co-occurring TCRs with DBSCAN, adding TCRdist sequence similarity when clustering within HLA-allele-positive subsets. For co-occurrence clustering, repertoires with fewer than 30,000 or more than 120,000 public chains were excluded, along with a handful of repertoires with anomalous nucleotide sharing. TCRdb stores this immuneACCESS table with in-frame sequences only. Part of the clones is absent; in the studies checked, under half of the shortfall reflects unresolved V genes, and no reason is known for the rest. V and J calls and clone size are copied from that table; D and trimming were computed from the DNA. The sample table includes tens of thousands of clones. The top ten clonotypes cover approximately 0.63% of the sample.

The sample belongs to a study of cytomegalovirus exposure and HLA in healthy donors (TCRdb year 2017). In terms of the full investigation: An earlier analysis of about 530 of the donors reported 276 Gb of sequence data and around 110 million unique TCR beta sequences obtained from some 200 million T cells. An early release that covered some 630 HLA-typed donors contained around 300 gigabases of sequencing data and 65 million to 100 million unique TCR sequences. Of the roughly 400 genotyped donors, about 84% fell in the genetic ancestry cluster associated with self-reported Caucasian donors. The study aimed to test whether signatures of past pathogen exposure could be identified by cataloging public T cell receptors. Using immunosequencing, the study profiled T cell repertoires from 640 or so subjects and related those repertoires to cytomegalovirus serostatus. A separate validation cohort of 100 to 150 different subjects was used in addition to the approximately 700-subject first cohort. To predict cytomegalovirus infection status, the study combined high-throughput TCR immunosequencing, statistical association of individual TCRs with disease status, and machine learning. In a later analysis, previously published TCR beta repertoires from several hundred donors were re-analyzed and high-resolution HLA genotyping was added so that TCR occurrence patterns could be studied. Rather than drawing on any new phenotypic data, the later analysis identified candidate immune exposures from TCR beta sequences and the way those sequences occurred across donors. An earlier analysis of 587 of the donors used high-throughput TCR beta sequencing to judge whether each TCR beta V gene segment behaved as functional or pseudogenic. Donor age, sex, ethnicity and CMV serostatus were compiled alongside the repertoire data. A later genetic analysis took genome-wide SNP genotypes for about three fifths of the roughly 670 donors and used that subset as a discovery cohort. Every repertoire in the discovery cohort had been generated on one and the same sequencing platform. Class I and class II HLA loci were covered by the typing at four-digit resolution. Typing coverage varied by locus: roughly 620-640 donors for A, B, C, DRB1 and DQB1; roughly 500 for DQA1; 600 to 610 for DPA1; roughly 450 for DPB1. Roughly 5 DR-DQ haplotypes were treated as single units for association and clustering because of strong linkage in the cohort. Among 300 to 500 genotyped donors of the cohort, an average of about 220,000 unique TCR beta nucleotide sequences was sequenced per donor, of which about 20% were non-productive. What the study reported, not specific to this receptor: A cluster of highly shared sequence variants was judged likely to be a technical artifact of the sequencing pipeline. When HLA alleles, especially DR and DQ, strongly co-occurred, attributing TCR associations to individual alleles was difficult. This cohort had only TCR beta chains sequenced, and the lack of alpha or paired-chain data limited which features could be detected. In an earlier analysis of more than 450 of the donors, most TCR beta V segments were observed in productive rearrangements about 87% or about 30% of the time, broadly matching IMGT annotations. HLA typing was unavailable for some donors at each locus, so association tests used only the typed subset. The classifier was reported to diagnose cytomegalovirus status with high specificity and sensitivity in both the original and validation cohorts. The only immune exposure information available for the cohort was CMV serostatus. In a later analysis, most CMV-associated TCR beta chains were found to appear HLA-restricted, with HLA associations seemingly driven largely by CMV exposure. Compared with the roughly 670-donor mean, donors in an Asian-associated ancestry cluster had fewer N-insertions in productive TCRs, according to a later genetic analysis. Specific HLA alleles were associated with roughly 16,000 TCR beta sequences at a false discovery rate of 0.05 in a later analysis. A further reported finding was that TCR beta sequences accurately predicted the HLA-A and HLA-B alleles for most subjects in the first cohort. Correlated functional status among segregating V segments might reflect linkage disequilibrium, but an unknown experimental factor could not be ruled out. In a later analysis, the rate of TCR association differed among HLA loci, with DRB1 alleles having the most associated TCRs and HLA-C alleles having the fewest. Sequencing depth was assumed to be roughly uniform across donors in the presence/absence analyses, though that assumption may not hold. Because counts were too low, roughly 16 rarely observed V segments, including chromosome 9 orphons, were excluded from the earlier analysis of a few hundred of the donors. The study gave a list of 150 to 200 TCR beta chains associated with cytomegalovirus. An association between a missense DCLRE1C variant and V-gene and J-gene trimming of TCR beta chains was found in a later genetic analysis and replicated in an independent cohort. Most TCR sequences were seen in very few donors, while some public TCRs were found in many individuals. A later analysis reported that several top co-occurrence clusters appeared linked to parvovirus B19, influenza, CMV and Epstein-Barr virus. The authors suggested that the approach could potentially be generalized to other disease states and immunological phenotypes. In a later analysis, HLA-associated TCR beta chains showed more clonal expansion and lower generation probabilities than non-associated chains that were equally common. In vitro tests confirmed that a few of the cytomegalovirus-associated TCR beta chains recognize cytomegalovirus antigens.

The sample was PBMCs. This clonotype was obtained from a man aged 45-60 years in good health and CMV-seronegative.

The CDR3 region reads CASSPARGVRPQHF. In nucleotide form, the sequence is TGTGCCAGCAGCCCCGCTCGGGGAGTTAGGCCCCAGCATTTT. This chain is built from TRBV28 and TRBJ1-5, with the D gene not clear enough to name. The germline V gene gives CDR1 as MDHEN and CDR2 as SYDVKM. Trimming removed 6 bases from V and 9 bases from J, leaving 18 bases between the germline ends. The CDR3 measures 14 amino acids from cysteine to phenylalanine. The entry retains the CDR3 DNA only, 42 bases that are in frame from base 1.